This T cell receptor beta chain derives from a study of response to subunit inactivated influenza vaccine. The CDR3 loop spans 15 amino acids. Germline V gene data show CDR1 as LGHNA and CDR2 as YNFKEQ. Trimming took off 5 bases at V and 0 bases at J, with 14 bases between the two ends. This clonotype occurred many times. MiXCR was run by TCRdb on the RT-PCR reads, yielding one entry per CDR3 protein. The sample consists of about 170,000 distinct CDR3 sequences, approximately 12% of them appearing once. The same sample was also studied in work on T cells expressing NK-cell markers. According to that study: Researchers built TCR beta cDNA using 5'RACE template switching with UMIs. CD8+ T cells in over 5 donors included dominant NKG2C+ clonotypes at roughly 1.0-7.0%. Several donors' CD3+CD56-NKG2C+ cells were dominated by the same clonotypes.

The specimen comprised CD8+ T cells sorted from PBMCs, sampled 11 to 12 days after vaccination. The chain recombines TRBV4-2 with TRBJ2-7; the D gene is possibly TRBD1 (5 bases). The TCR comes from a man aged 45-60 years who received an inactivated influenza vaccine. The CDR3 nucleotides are TGTGCCAGCAGCAAAGTACAGGTATACTCCTACGAGCAGTACTTC. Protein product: CASSKVQVYSYEQYF.